One sample yielded the 18 T cell receptor beta chains listed below, sequenced in a study of radiation and T cells in renal cell carcinoma (dated by TCRdb to 2019 to 2021). Read against the paper, the sample's time point label means: blood 4 weeks post-SBRT, at nephrectomy. According to the study, the label for this sample's treatment or condition signals: 15 Gy SBRT to primary tumor, nephrectomy 4 weeks later. Library preparation employed the immunoSEQ multiplex PCR assay. Here the immuneACCESS table is served through TCRdb, limited to in-frame sequences with V and J called. Missing clones are a known gap in these copies; in checked studies unresolved V genes cover under half, and the rest lacks a known reason. This sample gives some 150,000 clones in total; 75% to 90% of them show up just once. Clones ranked in the top ten supply 15% to 20% of the sample. Sequencing was performed on blood, taken from a patient whose treatment included radiotherapy and nephrectomy. Receptor source: a woman aged 45-60 years with renal cell carcinoma.

This chain links TRBV5-6 with TRBJ2-7, with D perhaps matching TRBD1 (6 bases). Germline loops: CDR1 SGHDT, CDR2 YYEEEE. Between the trimmed V and J ends, which lost 0 bases and 2 bases, there was a span of 12 bases. There are 15 residues in the CDR3. The CDR3 region has the DNA TGTGCCAGCAGCTTGGTAGGCAGGGGCGCCTACGAGCAGTACTTC. Amino acid sequence: CASSLVGRGAYEQYF.

CDR3: CASSLSAAYGYTF. DNA for the CDR3: TGCGCCAGCAGCTTGTCGGCAGCCTATGGCTACACCTTC. The chain has TRBV5-1 and TRBJ1-2; D is undetermined. Trimming took off 1 base at V and 4 bases at J, with 8 bases between the two ends. CDR1 is SGHRS, CDR2 YFSETQ, per germline. This CDR3 has 13 amino acids.

The chain is built from TRBV30 and TRBJ2-2; unclear D gene. CDR1 and CDR2 from the germline V gene are GTSNPN and SVGIG (reference sequence). V gave up 0 bases and J gave up 5 bases, with 16 bases separating them. The CDR3 is 16 amino acids. This CDR3 is CAWSVGVHPWTGELFF. The CDR3 DNA reads as TGTGCCTGGAGTGTTGGGGTTCATCCCTGGACCGGGGAGCTGTTTTTT. The whole variable domain, filled in from reference TRBV30 and TRBJ2-2, reads SQTIHQWPATLVQPVGSPLSLECTVEGTSNPNLYWYRQAAGRGLQLLFYSVGIGQISSEVPQNLSASRPQDRQFILSSKKLLLSDSGFYLCAWSVGVHPWTGELFFGEGSRLTVL.

This chain joins TRBV9 and TRBJ1-3, with D unclear. Germline CDR1 reads SGDLS; CDR2 reads YYNGEE. The CDR3 totals 13 residues. Trimming stripped 1 base from V and 2 bases from J, with 4 bases between. The CDR3: CASSVFTGNTIYF. The DNA for the CDR3 is TGTGCCAGCAGCGTATTTACTGGAAACACCATATATTTT.

Written as DNA, the CDR3 is TGCGCCAGCAGCTCGGAAGGATTGACTGGCGAGCAGTACTTC. Translated: CASSSEGLTGEQYF. This chain uses TRBV5-1 with TRBJ2-7; D uncertain. The CDR3 covers 14 residues. Germline CDR1 reads SGHRS; CDR2 reads YFSETQ. The ends were cut back, 3 bases at V and 6 bases at J, with 16 bases in the middle.

A single count supports this clone. For the CDR3, the DNA is TGTGCCAGCAGTTACTCGCGGCAAGAGCAGTACTTC. This translates into CASSYSRQEQYF. V gene TRBV6-6 combines with J gene TRBJ2-7, with unresolved D. This CDR3 spans 12 amino acids. Trimming took off 0 bases at V and 7 bases at J, with 7 bases between the two ends. The germline gives CDR1 MNHNY, CDR2 SVGAGI (reference sequence).

The chain joins TRBV4-3 to TRBJ2-1; possibly TRBD1 for D (6 bases). The V end was cut by 0 bases, the J end by 0 bases, with 12 bases between. The CDR3 covers 17 residues. CDR1 is LGHNA and CDR2 is YSLEER in the germline V gene. In DNA, the CDR3 is TGCGCCAGCAGCCAAGAGGGGGCGCCGAGCTCCTACAATGAGCAGTTCTTC. Translated: CASSQEGAPSSYNEQFF.

The chain employs TRBV15 and TRBJ2-7; 9 nucleotides match TRBD2. CDR3 size: 15 residues. V shed 0 bases, J shed 3 bases, and the junction held 3 bases outside the gene matches. The germline V gene encodes CDR1 LNHNV and CDR2 YYDKDF (reference sequence). The CDR3 nucleotides are TGTGCCACCAGCAGAGACGTGACTAGCGGCTACGAGCAGTACTTC. The encoded protein is CATSRDVTSGYEQYF. Full variable domain (missing parts from reference TRBV15 and TRBJ2-7): DAMVIQNPRYQVTQFGKPVTLSCSQTLNHNVMYWYQQKSSQAPKLLFHYYDKDFNNEADTPDNFQSRRPNTSFCFLDIRSPGLGDTAMYLCATSRDVTSGYEQYFGPGTRLTVT.

The J gene is TRBJ1-6, the V gene TRBV30, with D tentatively TRBD1 (6 bases). With 8 bases removed from V and 6 bases from J, the gap between germline ends came to 14 bases. The CDR3 length is 13 residues. Germline lookup yields CDR1 GTSNPN and CDR2 SVGIG (reference sequence). Here the CDR3 reads CAPQGYRNSPLHF. The CDR3 coding sequence is TGTGCCCCCCAGGGGTATCGTAATTCACCCCTCCACTTT.

The chain couples TRBV4-3 to TRBJ2-5; D possibly corresponds to TRBD2 (6 bases). Germline lookup yields CDR1 LGHNA and CDR2 YSLEER. Trimming removed 0 bases at V and 5 bases at J, with 16 bases between. CDR3 length: 16 amino acids. The CDR3 here is CASSQDLSRAGETQYF. The CDR3 DNA is TGCGCCAGCAGCCAAGATCTTTCCAGGGCGGGGGAGACCCAGTACTTC.

This chain links TRBV6-5 with TRBJ2-7, with TRBD1 identical over 7 bases. Germline V lookup: CDR1 MNHEY, CDR2 SVGAGI. This CDR3 spans 14 amino acids. The trim removed 5 bases at V and 0 bases at J, leaving 4 bases unmatched. The CDR3 loop is CASSRDRASYEQYF. For the CDR3, the DNA is TGTGCCAGCAGTAGAGACAGGGCCTCCTACGAGCAGTACTTC.

This clone appeared a single time. The chain links TRBV6-5 to TRBJ1-2; 8 bases map to TRBD1. Germline V gene sequence: CDR1 MNHEY, CDR2 SVGAGI. V lost 2 bases, J lost 3 bases, and 2 bases stayed unmatched. This CDR3 spans 14 amino acids. CDR3 sequence reads: CASSYTDRDYGYTF. In DNA, the CDR3 is TGTGCCAGCAGTTACACGGACAGGGACTATGGCTACACCTTC.

The V and J genes are TRBV5-5 and TRBJ1-5; 8 nucleotides align to TRBD1. The germline V gene has CDR1 SGHKS and CDR2 YYEKEE (reference sequence). The CDR3 loop spans 15 amino acids. J was trimmed by 5 bases and V by 1 base; bases with no gene match: 5. CDR3 in DNA: TGTGCCAGCAGCTTGCAGGGGGCGAGATATCAGCCCCAGCATTTT. This codes for CASSLQGARYQPQHF.

The rearrangement uses TRBV4-2 and TRBJ2-1, with D possibly matching TRBD2 (6 bases). The CDR3 length is 16 residues. CDR1 and CDR2 from the germline V gene are LGHNA and YNFKEQ. The V end was cut by 0 bases, the J end by 7 bases, with 16 bases between. CDR3: CASSQESGSMWNEQFF. CDR3 in DNA: TGTGCCAGCAGCCAAGAAAGCGGGTCTATGTGGAATGAGCAGTTCTTC.

J is TRBJ1-4 and V is TRBV7-9; D is perhaps TRBD1 (5 bases). Per the germline V gene, CDR1 is SEHNR and CDR2 is FQNEAQ (reference sequence). The V end lost 5 bases, the J end lost 5 bases, and 12 bases lay between the germline ends. The CDR3 has 14 amino acids. CDR3 DNA sequence: TGTGCCAGCAGCCAGGGACCGCAGAATGAAAAACTGTTTTTT. Its protein product is CASSQGPQNEKLFF.

The V call is TRBV28, the J call TRBJ1-5; unclear D gene. V was cut by 1 base and J by 7 bases, with 11 bases left in between. Germline loops: CDR1 MDHEN, CDR2 SYDVKM. The CDR3 spans 14 residues. The CDR3 loop is CASSLSGFRQPQHF. CDR3 nucleotide sequence: TGTGCCAGCAGTTTATCGGGATTCCGGCAGCCCCAGCATTTT.

The chain links TRBV2 to TRBJ2-7; TRBD1 matches at 9 bases. The CDR3 runs 15 residues. V was pared by 6 bases and J by 6 bases, with 12 bases of the junction left unmatched. Looked up from germline, CDR1 is SNHLY and CDR2 is FYNNEI. The CDR3 here is CASSDLTGGFGEQYF. Written as DNA, the CDR3 is TGTGCCAGCAGCGATTTGACAGGGGGTTTTGGCGAGCAGTACTTC.

The chain couples TRBV4-3 to TRBJ2-7; a weak D match, TRBD2 (6 bases). The V gene lost 0 bases and the J gene lost 1 base, with 10 bases spanning the gap. The germline gives CDR1 LGHNA, CDR2 YSLEER. The CDR3 is 15 residues long. The CDR3 DNA reads as TGCGCCAGCAGCCAAGATGGGGGGTGGTCCTACGAGCAGTACTTC. Translating gives CASSQDGGWSYEQYF.